This T cell receptor (beta chain) was profiled in a study of OX40 agonist ivuxolimab in advanced cancers. A note on the overall study: Ivuxolimab, which targeted the costimulatory receptor OX40 (CD134), was an agonistic, fully human IgG2 monoclonal antibody. The paper covers the monotherapy dose-escalation part of the phase I ivuxolimab trial, which included N of about 56 patients. Intravenous ivuxolimab was administered to patients every 2 weeks at six dose levels: 0.01, 0.1, 0.3, 1.5, 3 and 10 mg/kg. Of the roughly 53 patients in dose escalation, about 20 had hepatocellular carcinoma, about 15 had melanoma, 9 had renal cell carcinoma and 9 had head and neck cancer. Prior anti-PD-1, anti-PD-L1 or anti-CTLA-4 therapy was permitted, and 35% to 40% of dose-escalation patients had received checkpoint inhibitors. The point of sequencing TCRbeta in the periphery was to test whether ivuxolimab changed TCR sequence diversity and drove clonal T-cell expansion. Partial responses were achieved by three dose-escalation patients, of whom one had hepatocellular carcinoma and two had cutaneous melanoma. The dose-escalation cohort was 82.7% male with a mean age of around 64 years, ranging from roughly 23 to 90.

Beyond this particular receptor, the publication reports: At doses of 0.1 to 3.0 mg/kg, clonal expansion of both CD4+ and CD8+ blood T cells was observed from baseline to week 6. On average, CD8+ T cells showed more expanded clones than CD4+ T cells after ivuxolimab. Low levels of normalized T-cell clonal expansion were also seen in some patients who did not respond. The antigen specificity of the clonally expanded peripheral T cells was not determined. In the 0.1-3.0 mg/kg groups, partial responders had among the lowest normalized peripheral clonal expansion, particularly in CD8+ T cells.

Genomic DNA was extracted from sorted cells for sequencing of the TCRbeta CDR3 region. The immunoSEQ Assay was used to sequence the TCRbeta CDR3 regions. Not all clones reach the TCRdb copy of this immuneACCESS table, which keeps in-frame sequences only. Checked studies attribute under half of the gap to unresolved V genes and leave the rest unexplained. Counted in this sample were tens of thousands of clones; 70% to 90% of them appeared once. The top ten constitute more than 2.5% of the sample. Points on this clone: Its antigen is not yet known. No clone much larger than this one lies a single base away; base qualities are absent.

Patients with a history of autoimmune disease or receiving systemic immunosuppression were excluded from the trial. In every dose cohort, peripheral blood was drawn for TCR sequencing at baseline, cycle 4 day 1, and cycle 7 day 1. Samples were obtained from an open-label, multicenter, first-in-human phase I dose-escalation trial of ivuxolimab. Adults with locally advanced or metastatic head and neck squamous cell, hepatocellular, melanoma or renal cell carcinoma were enrolled in the trial. Before TCR sequencing, CD4+ and CD8+ T cells were separately sorted from peripheral blood. This TCR derives from an adult with an advanced solid tumor such as melanoma, head and neck, liver or kidney cancer. The sample was CD4+ or CD8+ T cells sorted from blood, taken in a trial of the OX40 agonist ivuxolimab.

At the DNA level, the sequence is TGTGCCAGCAGCTTAACGGGCAGTTACAATGAGCAGTTCTTC. Its translation is CASSLTGSYNEQFF. The chain uses TRBV7-3 and TRBJ2-1; the D gene identity is not certain. The germline ends are 7 bases apart after V is trimmed by 0 bases and J by 4 bases. CDR1 and CDR2 are read off the germline V gene as SGHTA and FQGTGA. The CDR3, from cysteine to phenylalanine, totals 14 residues. This entry keeps only the CDR3 DNA: 42 bases, framed from base 1.